The 25 T cell receptor beta chains in this list originate from one sample, sequenced in a study of tumor-infiltrating lymphocytes in localized non-small cell lung cancer. Data came from immunoSEQ multiplex PCR; TCRdb stores just in-frame clones and leaves some out. This table has some 15,000 clones, roughly 79% appearing once. What was sequenced was lung tumor tissue. The source is a human donor with non-small cell lung cancer.

V usage is TRBV5-5 and J usage is TRBJ2-7; 9 positions match TRBD1. The germline V gene encodes CDR1 SGHKS and CDR2 YYEKEE (reference sequence). The trim removed 2 bases at V and 5 bases at J, leaving 11 bases unmatched. The CDR3 sequence is 16 residues long. Here the CDR3 reads CASSLEPGQGSHEQYF. The DNA of the CDR3 is TGTGCCAGCAGCTTAGAGCCGGGACAGGGATCCCACGAGCAGTACTTC.

This chain links TRBV19 with TRBJ2-2; 12 bases map to TRBD2. With V trimmed by 6 bases and J by 4 bases, 6 bases remained unmatched. CDR1 LNHDA and CDR2 SQIVND come from the germline V gene (reference sequence). The CDR3 consists of 16 residues. CDR3 protein: CASSKILAGGTGELFF. The CDR3 DNA reads as TGTGCCAGTAGCAAAATACTAGCGGGAGGCACCGGGGAGCTGTTTTTT.

The rearrangement links TRBV19 to TRBJ1-2; possible D gene TRBD1, 5 bases. Deletions cut 5 bases from V and 2 bases from J, with 6 bases between. Germline V gene data show CDR1 as LNHDA and CDR2 as SQIVND (reference sequence). This CDR3 comprises 12 residues. In DNA, the CDR3 is TGTGCCAGTAGTCCAGGGAACTATGGCTACACCTTC. Protein: CASSPGNYGYTF. Together with reference TRBV19 and TRBJ1-2, the CDR3 gives the full variable domain: DGGITQSPKYLFRKEGQNVTLSCEQNLNHDAMYWYRQDPGQGLRLIYYSQIVNDFQKGDIAEGYSVSREKKESFPLTVTSAQKNPTAFYLCASSPGNYGYTFGSGTRLTVV.

The gene calls are TRBV19 and TRBJ2-5; 9 positions match TRBD2. Trimming took 1 base from V and 5 from J; bases not matched to a gene: 5. CDR3 length: 15 residues. Germline V gene sequence: CDR1 LNHDA, CDR2 SQIVND (reference sequence). The CDR3, as DNA: TGTGCCAGTAGTATAGTCACCCTAGCGGGGGAGACCCAGTACTTC. Translated: CASSIVTLAGETQYF.

This chain uses TRBV15 with TRBJ1-2; TRBD1 might be the D (6 bases). Germline values: CDR1 LNHNV, CDR2 YYDKDF (reference sequence). The CDR3 loop spans 14 amino acids. Trimming removed 2 bases from V and 11 bases from J, with 18 bases in between. CDR3 bases: TGTGCCACCAGCAGAAGTATAGGGGGAGGAGGGTACACCTTC. It encodes CATSRSIGGGGYTF.

This chain joins TRBV10-1 and TRBJ1-1; D not resolved. The V gene lost 2 bases and the J gene lost 0 bases, with 19 bases spanning the gap. The CDR3 length is 18 residues. Germline V gene sequence: CDR1 WNHNN, CDR2 SYGVQD (reference sequence). In nucleotides, the CDR3 is TGCGCCAGCAGTGAGAGCCGGCTACAAAGCAGGCTGAACACTGAAGCTTTCTTT. This encodes CASSESRLQSRLNTEAFF.

The chain is built from TRBV6-1 and TRBJ2-7; TRBD1 matches at 9 bases. Germline values: CDR1 MNHNS, CDR2 SASEGT. Trimming took 4 bases from V and 3 from J; bases not matched to a gene: 4. The length of the CDR3 is 14 residues. The CDR3 reads CASSVTGGSYEQYF. CDR3 sequence (DNA): TGTGCCAGCAGTGTTACAGGGGGCAGCTACGAGCAGTACTTC.

The J gene is TRBJ2-2, the V gene TRBV9, with 12 bases that match TRBD2. CDR3 length: 17 amino acids. Germline V CDR1 and CDR2: SGDLS, YYNGEE. Unmatched junction bases numbered 4, after V lost 0 bases and J lost 4 bases. The chain's CDR3 is CASSVEPSGRGTGELFF. In DNA, the CDR3 is TGTGCCAGCAGCGTAGAGCCTAGCGGGAGGGGCACCGGGGAGCTGTTTTTT. The variable domain in full, with the rest retrieved from reference TRBV9 and TRBJ2-2, is DSGVTQTPKHLITATGQRVTLRCSPRSGDLSVYWYQQSLDQGLQFLIQYYNGEERAKGNILERFSAQQFPDLHSELNLSSLELGDSALYFCASSVEPSGRGTGELFFGEGSRLTVL.

This sequence joins TRBV5-6 and TRBJ1-1, with D perhaps TRBD1 (6 bases). The CDR3 contains 16 residues. The V end lost 3 bases, the J end lost 1 base, and 16 bases lay between the germline ends. The germline CDR1 and CDR2 sequences are SGHDT and YYEEEE. The DNA of the CDR3 is TGTGCCAGCAGCTCCGACTTCAGGGGTACGAACACTGAAGCTTTCTTT. This gives the protein CASSSDFRGTNTEAFF.

The J gene is TRBJ2-3, the V gene TRBV7-2; a weak D match, TRBD1 (6 bases). Trimming took off 1 base at V and 2 bases at J, with 10 bases between the two ends. CDR1 is SGHTA, CDR2 FQGNSA, per germline. The CDR3 sequence is 15 residues long. CDR3 residues: CASSLEGDTTDTQYF. CDR3 bases: TGTGCCAGCAGCTTAGAGGGGGACACCACAGATACGCAGTATTTT.

This clone was detected a few times. The gene calls are TRBV10-3 and TRBJ2-1; 9 bases line up with TRBD2. The J segment lost 5 bases and the V segment lost 0 bases, leaving 8 bases of the junction unmatched. The CDR3 length is 17 residues. Germline V gene sequence: CDR1 ENHRY, CDR2 SYGVKD. In nucleotides, the CDR3 is TGTGCCATCAGTGAGTCGAAAGCTAGCGGGGATAACAATGAGCAGTTCTTC. Translating gives CAISESKASGDNNEQFF.

The V and J genes are TRBV5-1 and TRBJ1-2; the D is unclear. The CDR3 extends over 12 amino acids. From germline, CDR1 is SGHRS and CDR2 YFSETQ. V gave up 0 bases and J gave up 6 bases, with 6 bases separating them. The CDR3 loop reads CASSLGRNGYTF. CDR3 nucleotide sequence: TGCGCCAGCAGCTTGGGACGGAATGGCTACACCTTC.

V is TRBV9 and J is TRBJ1-1, with TRBD1 matching 7 bases. With V trimmed by 3 bases and J by 0 bases, 5 bases remained unmatched. The CDR3 is 15 residues long. Germline CDR1 reads SGDLS; CDR2 reads YYNGEE. In DNA, the CDR3 is TGTGCCAGCAGCGCCCAACAGGGGTTGAACACTGAAGCTTTCTTT. Residues: CASSAQQGLNTEAFF.

The chain joins TRBV5-8 to TRBJ1-1, with D perhaps TRBD1 (6 bases). Per the germline V gene, CDR1 is SGHTS and CDR2 is YDEGEE. The CDR3 spans 13 residues. The V and J ends lost 4 bases and 1 base respectively, with 8 bases between them. For the CDR3, the DNA is TGTGCCAGCAGCCGACAGGCGAACACTGAAGCTTTCTTT. Translation: CASSRQANTEAFF. The full variable domain, its missing parts supplied by reference TRBV5-8 and TRBJ1-1, is EAGVTQSPTHLIKTRGQQATLRCSPISGHTSVYWYQQALGLGLQFLLWYDEGEERNRGNFPPRFSGRQFPNYSSELNVNALELEDSALYLCASSRQANTEAFFGQGTRLTVV.

The sample holds a few counts of this clone. The genes are TRBV5-4 and TRBJ2-3, with TRBD2 matching over 10 bases. V shed 0 bases, J shed 3 bases, and the junction held 7 bases outside the gene matches. In germline, CDR1 is SGHNT, CDR2 YYREEE (reference sequence). The CDR3 covers 17 residues. The CDR3 DNA is TGTGCCAGCAGCTTGGAAGCGGGGGGGCATCGGACAGATACGCAGTATTTT. It yields the protein CASSLEAGGHRTDTQYF. The entire variable domain, with the rest obtained from reference TRBV5-4 and TRBJ2-3, is as follows: ETGVTQSPTHLIKTRGQQVTLRCSSQSGHNTVSWYQQALGQGPQFIFQYYREEENGRGNFPPRFSGLQFPNYSSELNVNALELDDSALYLCASSLEAGGHRTDTQYFGPGTRLTVL.

V is TRBV19 and J is TRBJ2-2; 10 positions agree with TRBD2. Per the germline V gene, CDR1 is LNHDA and CDR2 is SQIVND (reference sequence). V shed 4 bases and J 6 bases; nucleotides not matched to a gene: 2. This CDR3 has 14 residues. CDR3 in DNA: TGTGCCAGTAGTACTAGCGGGGGTTCCGGGGAGCTGTTTTTT. Translating gives CASSTSGGSGELFF.

In this sample, this clone turned up once. This chain joins TRBV4-3 and TRBJ1-3; no reliable D call. V was trimmed by 0 bases and J by 1 base, leaving 7 bases between them. The CDR3 extends over 15 amino acids. Per germline, CDR1 LGHNA and CDR2 YSLEER. The CDR3 reads CASSQEEGSGNTIYF. DNA for the CDR3: TGCGCCAGCAGCCAAGAGGAGGGTTCTGGAAACACCATATATTTT.

This chain connects TRBV10-3 to TRBJ2-3; 9 nucleotides agree with TRBD2. This CDR3 region has 15 residues. Losses at the gene ends were 6 bases for V and 4 bases for J; bases not matched to a gene: 8. Germline assignment: CDR1 ENHRY and CDR2 SYGVKD. The CDR3 loop is CAIRTLAGVSDTQYF. The CDR3 bases are TGTGCCATCAGGACCTTAGCGGGAGTGTCAGATACGCAGTATTTT.

The V gene is TRBV5-4, the J gene TRBJ2-1; no definite D call. The V gene lost 1 base and the J gene lost 9 bases, with 8 bases spanning the gap. Germline CDR1 reads SGHNT; CDR2 reads YYREEE (reference sequence). The CDR3 sequence is 12 residues long. The CDR3 protein is CASSLFLAEQFF. CDR3 coding DNA: TGTGCCAGCAGCTTGTTCCTGGCTGAGCAGTTCTTC.

V and J are TRBV6-5 and TRBJ1-2; D unresolved. Germline assignment: CDR1 MNHEY and CDR2 SVGAGI. V was trimmed by 2 bases and J by 2 bases, leaving 3 bases between them. There are 12 residues in the CDR3. DNA for the CDR3: TGTGCCAGCAGTTACGCGAACTATGGCTACACCTTC. Its translation is CASSYANYGYTF.

The chain is built from TRBV5-4 and TRBJ1-3; no definite D call. This CDR3 has 14 residues. With 3 bases removed from V and 2 bases from J, the gap between germline ends came to 9 bases. Germline CDR1 SGHNT, CDR2 YYREEE (reference sequence). The CDR3 coding sequence is TGTGCCAGCAGCTCCGGTGAACCTGGAAACACCATATATTTT. Its translation: CASSSGEPGNTIYF.

As to this clone: Relative to the germline gene, one junction end is altered; a read error may explain this. V is TRBV6-1 and J is TRBJ2-2; 10 nucleotides match TRBD2. The CDR3 length is 15 residues. Germline CDR1 is MNHNS and CDR2 is SASEGT. DNA for the CDR3: TGTGCCAGCAGAGAAGCGGGAGGGTGGACCGGGGAGCTGTTTTTT. Translated, it gives CASREAGGWTGELFF.

The chain joins TRBV6-5 to TRBJ1-2; D unclear. V was cut by 4 bases and J by 2 bases, with 8 bases left in between. This CDR3 has 13 residues. Germline V lookup: CDR1 MNHEY, CDR2 SVGAGI. CDR3 region: CASSSRENYGYTF. In DNA form, the CDR3 reads TGTGCCAGCAGTTCCAGAGAGAACTATGGCTACACCTTC.

In this sample, this clone turned up once. V is TRBV28 and J is TRBJ2-1, with 12 bases identical to TRBD2. This CDR3 spans 17 amino acids. Germline lookup yields CDR1 MDHEN and CDR2 SYDVKM. After removal of 1 base from V and 6 bases from J, the junction contained 7 bases not matched to a gene. CDR3 protein: CASSLLPGTSGRNEQFF. The CDR3 DNA reads TGTGCCAGCAGTTTATTACCGGGGACTAGCGGGCGCAATGAGCAGTTCTTC.

This clone was seen a single time. The V gene is TRBV5-1, the J gene TRBJ2-3; 9 bases map to TRBD2. Germline CDR1 is SGHRS and CDR2 is YFSETQ. Germline trimming cut 1 base from V and 0 bases from J; bases unmatched to any gene: 9. The CDR3 is 18 residues long. This CDR3 is CASSLYLRLAVSTDTQYF. CDR3 nucleotides: TGCGCCAGCAGCTTGTATCTTCGACTAGCGGTTAGCACAGATACGCAGTATTTT.